Below are 22 T cell receptor beta chains sequenced from a single sample in a study of blood T cell repertoires in COVID-19. Profiling relied on immunoSEQ multiplex PCR, and the TCRdb table lists in-frame clones only, not all of them. The sample lists tens of thousands of clones, about 76% occurring once. The sample taken for sequencing was peripheral blood. The source is an elderly man with acute or convalescent COVID-19.

J is TRBJ2-1 and V is TRBV18; unclear D gene. V lost 2 bases and J lost 0, with 11 bases in between. Looked up from germline, CDR1 is KGHSH and CDR2 is LQKENI. The CDR3 extends over 16 amino acids. CDR3 in DNA: TGTGCCAGCTCACCAAGCTCTTCGAGCTCCTACAATGAGCAGTTCTTC. Its protein product is CASSPSSSSSYNEQFF.

This chain joins TRBV28 and TRBJ2-7; 10 positions match TRBD1. V lost 5 bases, J lost 6 bases, and 10 bases stayed unmatched. The CDR3 has 15 residues. Germline CDR1 reads MDHEN; CDR2 reads SYDVKM. The CDR3 nucleotides are TGTGCCAGCAGTAGATCCGGGACAGGGGATGTCGAGCAGTACTTC. Protein sequence: CASSRSGTGDVEQYF.

The V and J genes are TRBV4-1 and TRBJ2-5; 9 nucleotides line up with TRBD1. Unmatched junction bases numbered 5, after V lost 4 bases and J lost 5 bases. Germline-derived CDR1 and CDR2 are MGHRA and YSYEKL. This CDR3 comprises 14 residues. The chain's CDR3 is CASSLQGAGETQYF. CDR3 DNA sequence: TGCGCCAGCAGCCTACAGGGGGCGGGGGAGACCCAGTACTTC.

This clone has only a few counts. The chain has TRBV7-9 and TRBJ2-3; TRBD2 agrees at 7 bases. V shed 1 base, J shed 3 bases, and the junction held 4 bases outside the gene matches. The length of the CDR3 is 15 residues. Germline V gene data show CDR1 as SEHNR and CDR2 as FQNEAQ (reference sequence). The CDR3 coding sequence is TGTGCCAGCAGCTTAGGGGCGGGAGCGACAGATACGCAGTATTTT. Its translation: CASSLGAGATDTQYF.

This chain links TRBV28 with TRBJ2-4, with TRBD1 as a possible D gene (6 bases). The germline CDR1 and CDR2 sequences are MDHEN and SYDVKM. Deletions cut 4 bases from V and 5 bases from J, with 9 bases between. The CDR3 totals 13 residues. CDR3 sequence reads: CASSSGQQNIQYF. In DNA, the CDR3 is TGTGCCAGCAGTTCCGGACAGCAAAACATTCAGTACTTC.

V usage is TRBV30 and J usage is TRBJ1-2, with D possibly being TRBD1 (6 bases). Trimming took off 0 bases at V and 2 bases at J, with 13 bases between the two ends. Germline CDR1 is GTSNPN and CDR2 is SVGIG (reference sequence). The length of the CDR3 is 15 residues. The CDR3 here is CAWSVLTGWNYGYTF. The CDR3, as DNA: TGTGCCTGGAGTGTACTTACAGGGTGGAACTATGGCTACACCTTC.

The rearrangement joins TRBV3-1 (or the pseudogene TRBV3-2) to TRBJ2-5, with unresolved D. CDR1 and CDR2 (germline): LGHDT, YNNKEL (reference sequence). The CDR3 consists of 12 residues. Trimming took off 4 bases at V and 5 bases at J, with 8 bases between the two ends. CDR3 in amino acids: CASSPSRETQYF. In DNA, the CDR3 is TGTGCCAGCAGCCCCTCCCGGGAGACCCAGTACTTC.

The chain employs TRBV28 and TRBJ1-1; D unresolved. CDR1 and CDR2 (germline): MDHEN, SYDVKM. Trimming took 6 bases from V and 6 from J, leaving 23 bases between them. This CDR3 spans 16 amino acids. CDR3 DNA sequence: TGTGCCAGCAGGGACCCAGGAGCGGGGTTCTGGTCTGAAGCTTTCTTT. This gives the protein CASRDPGAGFWSEAFF.

CDR3 amino acids: CASSSGHPNTGELFF. As DNA, the CDR3 is TGTGCCAGCAGCTCAGGACACCCGAACACCGGGGAGCTGTTTTTT. V usage is TRBV5-4 and J usage is TRBJ2-2; tentative D call: TRBD1 (5 bases). The CDR3 spans 15 residues. The V end was cut by 3 bases, the J end by 0 bases, with 9 bases between. The V gene's germline CDR1 is SGHNT and CDR2 YYREEE (reference sequence).

J is TRBJ2-1 and V is TRBV29-1; TRBD1 matches at 9 bases. Germline CDR1 is SQVTM and CDR2 is ANQGSEA. V trimming: 6 bases; J trimming: 0 bases; junction bases outside the gene matches: 6. CDR3 length equals 15 residues. CDR3 sequence: CSVNGGQGSYNEQFF. The CDR3, as DNA: TGCAGCGTCAATGGGGGACAGGGCTCCTACAATGAGCAGTTCTTC.

Remarks on this clone: At one end the junction does not follow the germline gene, possibly because of a read error. The chain joins TRBV6-1 to TRBJ2-5, with D possibly TRBD2 on 5 matching bases. Germline loops: CDR1 MNHNS, CDR2 SASEGT. The CDR3 loop spans 12 amino acids. The CDR3 sequence is CASSEKYREGNF. In DNA form, the CDR3 reads TGTGCCAGCAGTGAAAAATATCGAGAGGGTAACTTC.

The chain carries TRBV30 and TRBJ1-6; D not resolved. This CDR3 comprises 11 residues. The V gene's germline CDR1 is GTSNPN and CDR2 SVGIG (reference sequence). Trimming took 4 bases from V and 9 from J, leaving 7 bases between them. The DNA of the CDR3 is TGTGCCTGGAATAACGGTTCACCCCTCCACTTT. Encoded protein: CAWNNGSPLHF. The variable domain in full, completed from reference TRBV30 and TRBJ1-6, reads SQTIHQWPATLVQPVGSPLSLECTVEGTSNPNLYWYRQAAGRGLQLLFYSVGIGQISSEVPQNLSASRPQDRQFILSSKKLLLSDSGFYLCAWNNGSPLHFGNGTRLTVT.

In its sample, this clone was seen a few times. This CDR3 is CASSLMGTYEADTQYF. CDR3 sequence (DNA): TGCGCCAGCAGCTTGATGGGGACATACGAAGCAGATACGCAGTATTTT. The rearrangement joins TRBV5-1 to TRBJ2-3; D may be TRBD1 (6 bases). Germline V gene sequence: CDR1 SGHRS, CDR2 YFSETQ. The germline V and J ends were trimmed by 1 base and 4 bases, with 16 bases remaining between them. The CDR3 is made up of 16 amino acids.

V and J are TRBV10-1 and TRBJ2-3; tentatively, D is TRBD1 (5 bases). V lost 2 bases, J lost 1 base, and 7 bases lay in between. This CDR3 region has 14 residues. CDR1 and CDR2 (germline): WNHNN, SYGVQD (reference sequence). The CDR3 DNA reads as TGCGCCAGCAGTGAGAGGGGCGGCACAGATACGCAGTATTTT. Residues: CASSERGGTDTQYF.

V gene TRBV7-2 combines with J gene TRBJ1-5; weak D call: TRBD1 (5 bases). This CDR3 is 13 amino acids long. The germline V gene encodes CDR1 SGHTA and CDR2 FQGNSA. Trimming left V 3 bases short and J 11 bases short, with 14 bases between. CDR3 residues: CASSLGEVNAQHF. The CDR3 DNA is TGTGCCAGCAGCTTGGGGGAGGTGAATGCCCAGCATTTT.

The CDR3 DNA reads TGTGCCAGCAGCCAAGGGGGGGGGTTCGAGTATGGCTACACCTTC. This encodes CASSQGGGFEYGYTF. The chain employs TRBV4-2 and TRBJ1-2; the D gene is possibly TRBD1 (5 bases). Trimming shortened V by 1 base and J by 5 bases, and 14 bases separated the two germline ends. Germline V lookup: CDR1 LGHNA, CDR2 YNFKEQ. CDR3 size: 15 residues.

In its sample, this clone was seen a few times. The chain links TRBV29-1 to TRBJ2-1; D call uncertain. CDR1 and CDR2 from the germline V gene are SQVTM and ANQGSEA. The ends were cut back, 2 bases at V and 2 bases at J, with 7 bases in the middle. The CDR3 spans 13 residues. CDR3 nucleotides: TGCAGCGTTGAAAGACTTACCTACAATGAGCAGTTCTTC. Protein product: CSVERLTYNEQFF.

A few counts support this clone. The chain recombines TRBV3-1 (or the pseudogene TRBV3-2) with TRBJ2-2; 7 bases fit TRBD1. The germline gives CDR1 LGHDT, CDR2 YNNKEL (reference sequence). The CDR3 extends over 15 amino acids. V was clipped by 4 bases and J by 2 bases; unmatched bases: 4. The CDR3 loop is CASSPRDRNTGELFF. CDR3 nucleotides: TGTGCCAGCAGCCCCCGGGACAGAAACACCGGGGAGCTGTTTTTT.

The chain couples TRBV18 to TRBJ2-7; the match to TRBD2 covers 11 bases. V was clipped by 0 bases and J by 7 bases; unmatched bases: 5. There are 15 residues in the CDR3. Looked up from germline, CDR1 is KGHSH and CDR2 is LQKENI. The CDR3 nucleotides read TGTGCCAGCTCACCACCTCTAGCGGGAGGCGAAGAGCAGTACTTC. This sequence encodes CASSPPLAGGEEQYF.

The chain is built from TRBV28 and TRBJ2-7, with TRBD2 as a possible D gene (6 bases). The germline V gene encodes CDR1 MDHEN and CDR2 SYDVKM. Trimming removed 2 bases from V and 6 bases from J, with 8 bases in between. The CDR3 is 12 residues long. CDR3 sequence reads: CASSLLGGEQYF. DNA of the CDR3: TGTGCCAGCAGTTTACTGGGGGGCGAGCAGTACTTC.

The V and J genes are TRBV27 and TRBJ1-2, with a tentative D call TRBD1 (5 bases). The germline V gene encodes CDR1 MNHEY and CDR2 SMNVEV (reference sequence). V was cut by 4 bases and J by 8 bases, with 11 bases left in between. The CDR3 totals 12 residues. The CDR3 DNA is TGTGCCAGCAGTTCGACAGTGGGCGGCTACACCTTC. As protein: CASSSTVGGYTF.

The gene calls are TRBV7-8 and TRBJ1-1; no clear D gene. The germline V gene encodes CDR1 SGHVS and CDR2 FQNEAQ. CDR3 length equals 14 residues. V lost 4 bases and J lost 6, with 15 bases in between. The CDR3: CASSSGPPGAEAFF. For the CDR3, the DNA is TGTGCCAGCAGCTCAGGACCACCCGGGGCTGAAGCTTTCTTT. The whole variable domain, remainder taken from reference TRBV7-8 and TRBJ1-1, is GAGVSQSPRYKVAKRGQDVALRCDPISGHVSLFWYQQALGQGPEFLTYFQNEAQLDKSGLPSDRFFAERPEGSVSTLKIQRTQQEDSAVYLCASSSGPPGAEAFFGQGTRLTVV.